Presented here are 2 T cell receptor beta chains from one specimen sequenced in a study of CD8 T cells in ankylosing spondylitis. A single record per CDR3 protein comes from TCRdb applying MiXCR to the 5' RACE reads. The table includes about 160,000 distinct CDR3 sequences, around 16% detected once. The source material was blood, either unsorted or a sorted T cell fraction (not recorded which). The source of these receptors is a male donor with ankylosing spondylitis or in good health (not recorded which).

This clonotype was picked up many times. CDR3 in amino acids: CASRRDPNQPQHF. CDR3 in DNA: TGCGCCAGCAGGCGGGATCCCAATCAGCCCCAGCATTTT. The chain recombines TRBV5-1 with TRBJ1-5; no firm D call. Germline V gene data show CDR1 as SGHRS and CDR2 as YFSETQ. Trimming removed 5 bases at V and 3 bases at J, with 9 bases between. This CDR3 is built from 13 residues.

Many counts were recorded for this clonotype. The rearrangement uses TRBV5-1 and TRBJ1-6, with D hard to call. CDR3 length: 16 amino acids. V lost 0 bases, J lost 10 bases, and 17 bases lay in between. The V gene's germline CDR1 is SGHRS and CDR2 YFSETQ. The CDR3: CASSLAAGSVNSPLHF. The CDR3 DNA reads as TGCGCCAGCAGCTTGGCGGCGGGATCTGTAAACTCACCCCTCCACTTT.